This is a list of T cell receptor beta chains from one sample in a study of T cell repertoires in cytomegalovirus infection. TCRdb ran MiXCR on the reads and lists one entry per CDR3 protein. The table has around 89,000 distinct CDR3 sequences, about 29% seen once; the top ten hold roughly 71%. No antigen is known for these receptors. The sequenced sample was CD8+ T cells from cultured PBMCs, obtained from culture after CMV antigen stimulation. The receptors shown here come from a human donor in good health (CMV status not recorded). Some clones in this sample may be carry-over from other donors' samples. The CDR3 runs from the conserved cysteine through the conserved F or W. A D gene is named only where the DNA matches it firmly. Only part of the rows carry a size: once, few, many, or a class if the clone is expanded.

CDR3	DNA	size	D	J	V
CASSEAPTGANQPQHF	TGTGCCAGCAGTGAAGCTCCGACAGGCGCCAATCAGCCCCAGCATTTT	few	.	TRBJ1-5	TRBV2
CASSPLGRGASTDTQYF	TGTGCCAGCAGTCCTCTGGGCCGGGGGGCTAGCACAGATACGCAGTATTTT	many	.	TRBJ2-3	TRBV25-1
CASSQGQGIYGYTF	TGTGCCAGCAGCCAAGGACAGGGGATCTATGGCTACACCTTC	.	TRBD1	TRBJ1-2	TRBV12-3/TRBV12-4
CASSRDGDTEAFF	TGTGCCAGTAGCCGGGACGGTGACACTGAAGCTTTCTTT	.	.	TRBJ1-1	TRBV19
CASSPTQDEQFF	TGTGCCAGCAGCCCCACCCAGGATGAGCAGTTCTTC	.	.	TRBJ2-1	TRBV7-9
CASSRQGGDEQYF	TGTGCCAGCAGCCGACAGGGCGGGGACGAGCAGTACTTC	few	.	TRBJ2-7	TRBV7-9
CASGTGGDGANVLTF	TGCGCCAGCGGGACAGGGGGCGACGGGGCCAACGTCCTGACTTTC	few	TRBD1	TRBJ2-6	TRBV10-1
CASSLVVGAYSYNEQFF	TGTGCCAGCAGTCTAGTAGTTGGCGCCTACTCCTACAATGAGCAGTTCTTC	many	.	TRBJ2-1	TRBV12-3/TRBV12-4
CSARDVAGINEQYF	TGCAGTGCTAGAGATGTAGCGGGGATCAACGAGCAGTACTTC	.	TRBD2	TRBJ2-7	TRBV20-1
CASSPDIGNSPLHF	TGCGCCAGCAGCCCGGACATTGGGAATTCACCCCTCCACTTT	few	.	TRBJ1-6	TRBV5-1
CASGLPSGVSYNEQFF	TGTGCCAGCGGCTTACCTAGCGGGGTCTCCTACAATGAGCAGTTCTTC	.	TRBD2	TRBJ2-1	TRBV7-8